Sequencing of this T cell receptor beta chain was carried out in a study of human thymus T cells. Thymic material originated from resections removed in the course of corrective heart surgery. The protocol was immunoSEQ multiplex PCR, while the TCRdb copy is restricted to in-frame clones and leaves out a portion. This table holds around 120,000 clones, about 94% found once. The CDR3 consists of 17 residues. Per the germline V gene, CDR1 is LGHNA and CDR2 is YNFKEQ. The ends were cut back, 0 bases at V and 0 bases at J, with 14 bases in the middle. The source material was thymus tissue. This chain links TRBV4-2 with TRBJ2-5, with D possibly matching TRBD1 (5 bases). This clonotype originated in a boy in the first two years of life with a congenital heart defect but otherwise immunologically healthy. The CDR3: CASSQDRLYRYQETQYF. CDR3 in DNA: TGTGCCAGCAGCCAAGATCGGCTGTACAGGTACCAAGAGACCCAGTACTTC.